Shown below are 9 T cell receptor beta chains from a single sample sequenced in a study of T cells in Graves' hyperthyroidism and ophthalmopathy. The investigators amplified TCR beta CDR3 regions from RNA transcripts. The HTBI primer set was used in a first-round RT-PCR of the TCR CDR3. TCRdb analysed the multiplex PCR reads with MiXCR anew, one entry per CDR3 protein. The sample contains 550,000 to 700,000 distinct CDR3 sequences, approximately 14% of which appear only once. Sequencing used blood. The receptors were sampled from a woman aged 40 to 50 with Graves' ophthalmopathy.

There are many counts of this clonotype. The rearrangement joins TRBV29-1 to TRBJ2-5; D is unclear. V lost 7 bases and J 1 base, leaving 7 bases between the germline ends. Germline loops: CDR1 SQVTM, CDR2 ANQGSEA. CDR3 length equals 11 residues. Here the CDR3 reads CSGLTQETQYF. The CDR3 bases are TGCAGCGGACTGACCCAAGAGACCCAGTACTTC.

Ten or more counts support this clonotype. The chain recombines TRBV3-1 with TRBJ2-5, with D possibly being TRBD1 (7 bases). V was clipped by 5 bases and J by 5 bases, with 18 bases between them. The germline CDR1 and CDR2 sequences are LGHDT and YNNKEL (reference sequence). The CDR3 has 15 amino acids. This CDR3 is CASSNGGGEGETQYF. The CDR3 region has the DNA TGTGCCAGCAGCAATGGAGGGGGCGAAGGGGAGACCCAGTACTTC.

This clonotype was recorded many times. The V call is TRBV28, the J call TRBJ1-5; D uncertain. The CDR3 is 13 amino acids. Germline V CDR1 and CDR2: MDHEN, SYDVKM. V was pared by 8 bases and J by 1 base, with 9 bases between. CDR3 nucleotides: TGTGCCAGCTTCCCAGGAAGCAATCAGCCCCAGCATTTT. Translation gives CASFPGSNQPQHF.

The chain employs TRBV7-9 and TRBJ2-7; D might be TRBD1 (6 bases). V lost 5 bases, J lost 3 bases, and 17 bases lay in between. This CDR3 is 15 amino acids long. Germline CDR1 is SEHNR and CDR2 is FQNEAQ (reference sequence). In DNA, the CDR3 is TGTGCCAGCAGCCCACCGGGACATCTGAACTACGAGCAGTACTTC. Translation: CASSPPGHLNYEQYF.

To note about this clonotype: The junction differs from germline at one of its ends, possibly a read error. V usage is TRBV11-2 and J usage is TRBJ1-2; D may be TRBD1 (5 bases). CDR1 and CDR2 (germline): SGHAT, FQNNGV. The CDR3 is made up of 14 amino acids. In nucleotides, the CDR3 is TGTGTCAGCAGCGAAGGGCAGGGTGGGGATGGCTACACCTTC. It specifies CVSSEGQGGDGYTF.

In this sample, this clonotype turned up many times. V and J are TRBV20-1 and TRBJ2-7; D ambiguous. CDR3 length: 15 residues. V lost 5 bases and J 0 bases, leaving 17 bases between the germline ends. Germline CDR1 reads DFQATT; CDR2 reads SNEGSKA (reference sequence). CDR3 region: CSAHAAGRNSYEQYF. The CDR3 DNA is TGCAGTGCTCATGCTGCCGGGCGGAACTCCTACGAGCAGTACTTC.

In its sample, this clonotype was seen many times. J is TRBJ2-7 and V is TRBV28; 9 nucleotides agree with TRBD2. This CDR3 is 14 amino acids long. Germline lookup yields CDR1 MDHEN and CDR2 SYDVKM. The junction had 6 bases not matched to a gene; V was cut back by 7 bases and J by 2 bases. In DNA form, the CDR3 reads TGTGCCAGCACCCAGCGGGAGGCCCCCTACGAGCAGTACTTC. Its translation is CASTQREAPYEQYF.

This clonotype was seen ten or more times. The chain is built from TRBV20-1 and TRBJ2-5, with D possibly being TRBD1 (6 bases). Between the trimmed V and J ends, which lost 2 bases and 4 bases, there was a span of 17 bases. The CDR3 contains 15 residues. Germline CDR1 is DFQATT and CDR2 is SNEGSKA (reference sequence). The CDR3 loop is CSARPSGTIGETQYF. CDR3 in DNA: TGCAGTGCTAGACCGTCCGGGACAATAGGAGAGACCCAGTACTTC.

This clonotype was seen many times. This chain links TRBV12-3 or TRBV12-4 with TRBJ2-7; D is undetermined. The CDR3 is 12 residues long. Trimming took 4 bases from V and 6 from J, leaving 10 bases between them. CDR3 in amino acids: CASSWGIGEQYF. The CDR3 DNA sequence: TGTGCCAGCAGTTGGGGAATTGGCGAGCAGTACTTC.